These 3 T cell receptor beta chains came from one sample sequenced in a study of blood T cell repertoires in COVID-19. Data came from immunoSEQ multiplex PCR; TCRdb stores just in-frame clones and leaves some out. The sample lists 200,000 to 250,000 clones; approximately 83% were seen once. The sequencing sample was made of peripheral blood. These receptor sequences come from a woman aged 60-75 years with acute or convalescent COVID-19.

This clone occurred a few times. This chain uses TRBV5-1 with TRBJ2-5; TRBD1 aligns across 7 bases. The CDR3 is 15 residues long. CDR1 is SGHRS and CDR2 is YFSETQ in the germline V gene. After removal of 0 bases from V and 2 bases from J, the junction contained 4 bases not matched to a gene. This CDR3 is CASSLEDRVQETQYF. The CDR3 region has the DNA TGCGCCAGCAGCTTGGAAGACAGGGTACAAGAGACCCAGTACTTC.

CDR3 DNA: TGTGCCAGTAGCCCCGGGACTAGGGGCAATGAGCAGTTCTTC. Its protein product is CASSPGTRGNEQFF. This sequence joins TRBV19 and TRBJ2-1, with TRBD2 identical over 8 bases. V lost 6 bases, J lost 6 bases, and 7 bases stayed unmatched. Germline V gene sequence: CDR1 LNHDA, CDR2 SQIVND (reference sequence). The CDR3 consists of 14 residues.

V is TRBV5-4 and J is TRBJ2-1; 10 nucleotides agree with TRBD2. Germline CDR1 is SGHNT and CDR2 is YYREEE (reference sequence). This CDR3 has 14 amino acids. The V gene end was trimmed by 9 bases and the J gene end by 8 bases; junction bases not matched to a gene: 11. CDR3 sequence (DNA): TGTGCCACCCAAAGCGGGGGGGCCCTTCATGAGCAGTTCTTC. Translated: CATQSGGALHEQFF.